This T cell receptor (beta chain) was documented in a study of radiotherapy plus CTLA-4 blockade in lung cancer. Overall study context: Of all patients, more than 15% responded objectively and 25% to 35% showed disease control.

Study-level results: Expansion of tumor-derived TCR clones was observed in blood after radiotherapy plus ipilimumab. The authors reported that early blood T cell clone dynamics, with interferon-beta, best predicted response.

Generated by immunoSEQ multiplex PCR, the TCRdb table keeps only in-frame clones and is missing some. The table has 45,000 to 55,000 clones, roughly 84% seen once. Comments on this clone: Its specificity is not known.

V dropped 4 bases and J dropped 0 bases, with 10 bases sitting between them. Per germline, CDR1 SGHNT and CDR2 YYREEE (reference sequence). This CDR3 spans 15 amino acids. Focal radiation with ipilimumab CTLA-4 blockade was given to patients with chemo-refractory metastatic non-small-cell lung cancer. The source was peripheral blood, collected from a patient treated with radiotherapy plus ipilimumab. This receptor was obtained from a human donor with non-small cell lung cancer whose response to radiotherapy plus ipilimumab could not be evaluated. The chain employs TRBV5-4 and TRBJ2-2, with a tentative D call TRBD1 (5 bases). The CDR3 DNA follows: TGTGCCAGCAGCCTCGGACACGCGAACACCGGGGAGCTGTTTTTT. Translation: CASSLGHANTGELFF.